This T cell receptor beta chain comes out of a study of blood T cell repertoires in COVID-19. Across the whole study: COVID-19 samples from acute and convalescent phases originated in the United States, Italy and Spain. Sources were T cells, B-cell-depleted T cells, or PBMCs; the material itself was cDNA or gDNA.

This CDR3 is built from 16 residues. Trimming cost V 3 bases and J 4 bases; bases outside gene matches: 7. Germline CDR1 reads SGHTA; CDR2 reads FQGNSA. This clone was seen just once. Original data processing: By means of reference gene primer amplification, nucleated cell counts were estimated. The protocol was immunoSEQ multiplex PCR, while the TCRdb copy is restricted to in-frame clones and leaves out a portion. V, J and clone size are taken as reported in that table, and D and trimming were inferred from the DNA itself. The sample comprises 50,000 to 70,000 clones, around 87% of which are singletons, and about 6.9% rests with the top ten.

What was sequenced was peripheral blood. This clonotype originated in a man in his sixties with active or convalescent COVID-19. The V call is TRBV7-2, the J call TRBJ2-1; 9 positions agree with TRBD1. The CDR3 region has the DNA TGTGCCAGCAGCTTCGATACCGGGACAGGGTACAATGAGCAGTTCTTC. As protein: CASSFDTGTGYNEQFF.